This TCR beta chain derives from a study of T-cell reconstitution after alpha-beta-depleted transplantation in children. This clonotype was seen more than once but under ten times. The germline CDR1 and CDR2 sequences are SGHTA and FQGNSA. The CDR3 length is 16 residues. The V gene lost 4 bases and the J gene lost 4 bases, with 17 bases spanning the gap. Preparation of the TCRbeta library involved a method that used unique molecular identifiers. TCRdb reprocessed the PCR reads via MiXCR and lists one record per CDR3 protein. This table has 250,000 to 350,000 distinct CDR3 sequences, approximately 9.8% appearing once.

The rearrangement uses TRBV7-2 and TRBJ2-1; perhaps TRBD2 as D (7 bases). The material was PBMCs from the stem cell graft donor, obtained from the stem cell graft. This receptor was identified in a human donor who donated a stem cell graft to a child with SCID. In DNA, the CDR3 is TGTGCCAGCAGCTACCAGGGAGGGGGGGTGTACAATGAGCAGTTCTTC. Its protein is CASSYQGGGVYNEQFF.